The text below deals with one T cell receptor (beta chain). The CDR3 spans 15 residues. The germline CDR1 and CDR2 sequences are MNHEY and SMNVEV (reference sequence). J was trimmed by 6 bases and V by 0 bases; bases with no gene match: 8. The entry originates in a study of T cell changes during pregnancy in multiple sclerosis. Method: immunoSEQ multiplex PCR; TCRdb's copy keeps in-frame clones and lacks some. The repertoire holds about 46,000 clones, with just over 90% as singletons. The source is a female donor with multiple sclerosis, enrolled in a pregnancy study. The starting material was CD8+ T cells from peripheral blood mononuclear cells, obtained after pregnancy. This chain connects TRBV27 to TRBJ2-7; 7 bases line up with TRBD1. Here the CDR3 reads CASSLSPTGVLEQYF. CDR3 nucleotides: TGTGCCAGCAGTTTATCTCCAACAGGGGTGCTCGAGCAGTACTTC.